The table lists the clone carrying this TCR beta chain with a few counts. Its matching antigen is unknown. Researchers took RNA transcripts and amplified the TCR beta CDR3 regions from them. TCR CDR3 underwent first-round RT-PCR with the HTBI primer set. TCRdb reanalysed the multiplex PCR reads using MiXCR and keeps one entry per CDR3 protein. Of about 600,000 distinct CDR3 sequences in the sample, approximately 15% were seen once. The source of the sample is a study of T cells in Graves' hyperthyroidism and ophthalmopathy. Whole-study context: Once the initial diagnosis was made, peripheral blood was obtained before any treatment.

Each ophthalmopathy patient scored at least 3 on the Clinical Activity Score and at least 4 on NOSPECS grade, with duration under 3 months. Diagnosis relied on clinical symptoms, serum thyroxine and TRAb, thyroid ultrasound and orbital computed tomography. Regarding the study as a whole: Stable hyperthyroidism was separated from ophthalmopathy by a model based on 13 V-J features.

Looked up from germline, CDR1 is MNHNS and CDR2 is SASEGT. The CDR3 is made up of 14 amino acids. The germline V and J ends were trimmed by 6 bases and 3 bases, with 14 bases remaining between them. The chain has TRBV6-1 and TRBJ2-5; the D is unclear. The receptor's source is a woman aged 40 to 50 with Graves' ophthalmopathy. The specimen sequenced was blood. The CDR3 here is CASSTGRHEETQYF. CDR3 sequence (DNA): TGTGCCAGCAGCACTGGGCGGCACGAAGAGACCCAGTACTTC.